The TCR beta chain under discussion was sequenced for a study of blood T cells in healthy people across ages. Next came a second PCR, run for about 7 to 12 cycles, which used a sample-barcoded 5' primer along with a J-beta primer mix. Every sample gave at least 3 million paired-end reads containing CDR3. Via MiXCR, TCRdb re-called the 5' RACE reads, giving one row per CDR3 protein. The profile shows around 500,000 distinct CDR3 sequences, around 48% of them singletons. This clonotype occurred a few times. Its antigen remains unidentified. The CDR3 loop spans 16 amino acids. Germline assignment: CDR1 SGHKS and CDR2 YYEKEE (reference sequence). V lost 4 bases to trimming and J lost 6 bases, with 20 bases between them. Overall study results and limits: Nothing was known about donor CMV status, and this possibly confounded expanded clonotype changes. Diversity was higher, and naive CD4+ cells more numerous, in long-lived donors than in aged donors. Per million T cells, the diversity of TCR beta decreased roughly linearly as age advanced.

The source of this sequence is an elderly man in good health. Source material: blood. V usage is TRBV5-5 and J usage is TRBJ2-1; D is possibly TRBD1 or TRBD2 (6 bases each). Written as DNA, the CDR3 is TGTGCCAGCAGCCCCATGAGTGGGGGGCTCCTCAATGAGCAGTTCTTC. This codes for CASSPMSGGLLNEQFF.